Listed here are 20 T cell receptor beta chains from one sample, sequenced in a study of blood T cell repertoires in COVID-19 (dated by TCRdb to 2018 to 2020). The method behind the library was the immunoSEQ multiplex PCR assay. Imported from immuneACCESS, the table was reduced by TCRdb to in-frame sequences with V and J called. These copies leave out some clones; in studies compared against another copy, an unresolved V gene accounts for under half, and the cause of the remainder is not known. The sample yields 50,000 to 75,000 clones; about 77% were counted once. Approximately 21% of the sample goes to the ten largest clones. The sequencing sample was made of peripheral blood. The receptors were gathered from a man older than 75 with active or convalescent COVID-19.

The J gene is TRBJ2-2, the V gene TRBV27, with D perhaps TRBD1 (6 bases). V was cut by 10 bases and J by 0 bases, with 12 bases left in between. The CDR3 extends over 14 amino acids. The germline V gene encodes CDR1 MNHEY and CDR2 SMNVEV (reference sequence). CDR3 amino acids: CATPDRSNTGELFF. CDR3 bases: TGTGCCACCCCGGACAGATCGAACACCGGGGAGCTGTTTTTT.

The V call is TRBV7-8, the J call TRBJ2-5; 7 positions match TRBD1. The J segment lost 5 bases and the V segment lost 2 bases, leaving 5 bases of the junction unmatched. Germline V gives CDR1 SGHVS, CDR2 FQNEAQ. The CDR3 loop spans 14 amino acids. The CDR3 spells CASSLPGQWETQYF. The CDR3 DNA is TGTGCCAGCAGCTTACCGGGACAGTGGGAGACCCAGTACTTC.

The chain carries TRBV27 and TRBJ1-6; D call uncertain. This CDR3 has 13 residues. The V end lost 6 bases, the J end lost 6 bases, and 9 bases lay between the germline ends. Germline V gene sequence: CDR1 MNHEY, CDR2 SMNVEV (reference sequence). As DNA, the CDR3 is TGTGCCAGCAGGCGGGTCTTTAATTCACCCCTCCACTTT. This sequence encodes CASRRVFNSPLHF.

This clone has more than one count but fewer than ten. The rearrangement links TRBV19 to TRBJ2-2, with TRBD1 matching over 7 bases. Germline V lookup: CDR1 LNHDA, CDR2 SQIVND (reference sequence). The CDR3 consists of 20 residues. V shed 7 bases, J shed 1 base, and the junction held 21 bases outside the gene matches. CDR3: CASIMRQGRNGKGNTGELFF. In DNA, the CDR3 is TGTGCCAGTATCATGCGACAGGGTCGGAACGGGAAGGGGAACACCGGGGAGCTGTTTTTT.

The chain is built from TRBV27 and TRBJ2-1; 16 nucleotides match TRBD2. Germline CDR1 MNHEY, CDR2 SMNVEV (reference sequence). This CDR3 comprises 16 residues. Losses at the gene ends were 3 bases for V and 9 bases for J; bases not matched to a gene: 5. CDR3 amino acids: CASSFGTSGGAGEQFF. CDR3 in DNA: TGTGCCAGCAGTTTCGGGACTAGCGGGGGGGCCGGTGAGCAGTTCTTC.

This chain joins TRBV21-1 and TRBJ2-3; no DNA check was done on the table's D call, TRBD1. TRBV21-1 is noted as a pseudogene. The CDR3 is made up of 15 amino acids. The CDR3 sequence: CASSTRDKDTDTQYF. DNA of the CDR3: TGTGCCAGCAGCACCCGGGACAAAGACACAGATACGCAGTATTTT.

The chain uses TRBV4-1 and TRBJ2-3; tentatively, D is TRBD2 (7 bases). The CDR3 is made up of 16 amino acids. The V and J ends lost 0 bases and 3 bases respectively, with 13 bases between them. The germline CDR1 and CDR2 sequences are MGHRA and YSYEKL. CDR3 sequence (DNA): TGCGCCAGCAGCCAAGACTGGGGGGGCCGAACAGATACGCAGTATTTT. It yields the protein CASSQDWGGRTDTQYF.

The CDR3 here is CASSQNGNGEPQETQYF. DNA for the CDR3: TGTGCCAGCAGCCAAAATGGAAACGGGGAGCCCCAAGAGACCCAGTACTTC. V usage is TRBV3-1 (or the pseudogene TRBV3-2) and J usage is TRBJ2-5; tentative D call: TRBD2 (5 bases). CDR3 length: 17 residues. Trimming cost V 2 bases and J 1 base, with 17 bases left between them. Germline V lookup: CDR1 LGHDT, CDR2 YNNKEL (reference sequence).

The V call is TRBV4-2, the J call TRBJ2-4, with D uncertain. Germline V gene sequence: CDR1 LGHNA, CDR2 YNFKEQ. The length of the CDR3 is 18 residues. V was pared by 0 bases and J by 0 bases, with 15 bases between. The CDR3 sequence: CASSQDMRPDLAKNIQYF. In DNA, the CDR3 is TGTGCCAGCAGCCAAGATATGCGGCCGGATCTAGCCAAAAACATTCAGTACTTC.

V gene TRBV27 combines with J gene TRBJ1-2; D remains unclear. Germline V gene sequence: CDR1 MNHEY, CDR2 SMNVEV (reference sequence). Trimming removed 11 bases at V and 8 bases at J, with 18 bases between. The CDR3 contains 12 residues. CDR3 sequence: CAGGRWELGYTF. For the CDR3, the DNA is TGTGCCGGAGGACGTTGGGAGTTAGGCTACACCTTC.

V usage is TRBV3-1 (or the pseudogene TRBV3-2) and J usage is TRBJ1-2, with TRBD1 as a possible D gene (5 bases). The V end was cut by 4 bases, the J end by 4 bases, with 10 bases between. The length of the CDR3 is 13 residues. Germline loops: CDR1 LGHDT, CDR2 YNNKEL (reference sequence). The CDR3 sequence: CASSPDSSYGYTF. DNA of the CDR3: TGTGCCAGCAGCCCCGACAGCTCCTATGGCTACACCTTC.

The chain carries TRBV7-2 and TRBJ2-3, with D possibly TRBD1 on 5 matching bases. Germline assignment: CDR1 SGHTA and CDR2 FQGNSA. The CDR3 is made up of 14 amino acids. The ends were cut back, 11 bases at V and 0 bases at J, with 15 bases in the middle. The CDR3 bases are TGTGCCCAGGGCACAACAACTAGCACAGATACGCAGTATTTT. Translation: CAQGTTTSTDTQYF.

V and J are TRBV7-3 and TRBJ2-2; 8 positions agree with TRBD2. Germline CDR1 reads SGHTA; CDR2 reads FQGTGA. V dropped 5 bases and J dropped 5; count of bases not matched to a gene: 7. The length of the CDR3 is 15 residues. The CDR3 sequence: CASSLSGTRTGELFF. The DNA of the CDR3 is TGTGCCAGCAGCCTTAGCGGGACTCGGACCGGGGAGCTGTTTTTT. Combining the CDR3 with reference TRBV7-3 and TRBJ2-2 gives the whole variable domain GAGVSQTPSNKVTEKGKYVELRCDPISGHTALYWYRQSLGQGPEFLIYFQGTGAADDSGLPNDRFFAVRPEGSVSTLKIQRTERGDSAVYLCASSLSGTRTGELFFGEGSRLTVL.

Only a few counts were recorded for this clone. This chain links TRBV10-3 with TRBJ1-5; a possible D gene is TRBD1 (5 bases). Germline V gene sequence: CDR1 ENHRY, CDR2 SYGVKD. Trimming removed 4 bases at V and 2 bases at J, with 12 bases between. The CDR3 contains 15 residues. This chain's CDR3 is CAISADRGGNQPQHF. The DNA of the CDR3 is TGTGCCATCAGTGCAGACCGGGGGGGCAATCAGCCCCAGCATTTT.

J is TRBJ1-3 and V is TRBV27, with D tentatively TRBD1 (6 bases). The CDR3 consists of 13 residues. Germline V lookup: CDR1 MNHEY, CDR2 SMNVEV (reference sequence). Trimming pared 0 bases from V and 9 bases from J, leaving 9 bases between. In DNA, the CDR3 is TGTGCCAGCAGTTTATCGGGGGCTAGCACCATATATTTT. Its protein is CASSLSGASTIYF.

This rearrangement joins TRBV4-3 to TRBJ2-1; possible D gene TRBD2, 6 bases. This CDR3 contains 19 residues. V was clipped by 2 bases and J by 9 bases, with 29 bases between them. Germline V gives CDR1 LGHNA, CDR2 YSLEER. CDR3 residues: CASSQRSLYTGARVSEQFF. CDR3 sequence (DNA): TGCGCCAGCAGCCAACGAAGCCTATATACGGGAGCCAGGGTTAGTGAGCAGTTCTTC.

J is TRBJ1-2 and V is TRBV11-2; no definite D call. Germline values: CDR1 SGHAT, CDR2 FQNNGV. Deletions cut 1 base from V and 4 bases from J, with 13 bases between. This CDR3 spans 15 amino acids. The CDR3 DNA sequence: TGTGCCAGCAGCTTAGTCGGAGGGAACGGCTATGGCTACACCTTC. This encodes CASSLVGGNGYGYTF.

This chain links TRBV11-3 with TRBJ2-2, with a weak D call TRBD2 (5 bases). The germline gives CDR1 SGHNT, CDR2 YENEEA. The CDR3 is made up of 13 amino acids. V lost 6 bases and J 4 bases, leaving 9 bases between the germline ends. The CDR3 here is CASRSGITGELFF. As DNA, the CDR3 is TGTGCCAGCAGATCGGGGATCACCGGGGAGCTGTTTTTT.

The V gene is TRBV29-1, the J gene TRBJ1-5; 9 nucleotides match TRBD1. Germline values: CDR1 SQVTM, CDR2 ANQGSEA. The CDR3 consists of 13 residues. V shed 7 bases, J shed 6 bases, and the junction held 7 bases outside the gene matches. In DNA, the CDR3 is TGCAGCGCGACAGGGGGAGGTCGTCAGCCCCAGCATTTT. Protein sequence: CSATGGGRQPQHF.

V gene TRBV6-5 combines with J gene TRBJ2-7, with no clear D. The germline gives CDR1 MNHEY, CDR2 SVGAGI. CDR3 length: 14 residues. V dropped 0 bases and J dropped 8 bases, with 14 bases sitting between them. CDR3 region: CASSYSSGPWQQYF. The CDR3 coding sequence is TGTGCCAGCAGTTACTCCTCTGGTCCCTGGCAGCAGTACTTC.